This T cell receptor beta chain was found in a study of blood T cells in healthy people across ages. Those donating, healthy Caucasian individuals from Russia, were aged 6 to 90. Alongside a J-beta primer mix, a sample-barcoded 5' primer served in a second PCR lasting about 6 to 12 cycles. TCRdb analysed the 5' RACE reads with MiXCR anew, one entry per CDR3 protein. The profile covers more than 1,400,000 distinct CDR3 sequences, with roughly 40% appearing a single time and 6.5% to 10% taken by the ten largest. This clonotype was counted a few times. Antigen unknown. Study-wide results and caveats: Across samples, TCR beta diversity tracked strongly with naive T cell percentage.

This CDR3 contains 11 residues. Trimming removed 5 bases from V and 7 bases from J, with 9 bases in between. The receptor was isolated from a woman younger than 30 in good health. The chain links TRBV12-3 or TRBV12-4 to TRBJ2-7; D gene unclear. Sequenced input: blood. CDR3 bases: TGTGCCAGCAGTGTAGTCAATGAGCAGTACTTC. Protein product: CASSVVNEQYF.